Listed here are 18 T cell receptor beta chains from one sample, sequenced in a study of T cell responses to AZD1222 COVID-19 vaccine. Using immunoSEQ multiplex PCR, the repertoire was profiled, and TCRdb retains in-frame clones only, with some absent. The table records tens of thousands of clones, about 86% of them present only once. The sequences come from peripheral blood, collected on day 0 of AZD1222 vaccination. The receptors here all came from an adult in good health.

CDR3 bases: TGTGCCTGGCCCACTAGCGGGAGAACCCACGAGCAGTACTTC. It encodes CAWPTSGRTHEQYF. The chain links TRBV30 to TRBJ2-7, with 11 bases aligning to TRBD2. After removal of 5 bases from V and 5 bases from J, the junction contained 8 bases not matched to a gene. Germline-derived CDR1 and CDR2 are GTSNPN and SVGIG (reference sequence). This CDR3 has 14 amino acids.

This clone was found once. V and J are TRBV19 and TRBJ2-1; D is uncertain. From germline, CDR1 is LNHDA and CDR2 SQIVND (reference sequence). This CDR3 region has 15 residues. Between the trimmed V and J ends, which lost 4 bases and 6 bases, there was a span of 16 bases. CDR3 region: CASSSTGSPINEQFF. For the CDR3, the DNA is TGTGCCAGTAGTAGTACCGGGTCCCCGATCAATGAGCAGTTCTTC.

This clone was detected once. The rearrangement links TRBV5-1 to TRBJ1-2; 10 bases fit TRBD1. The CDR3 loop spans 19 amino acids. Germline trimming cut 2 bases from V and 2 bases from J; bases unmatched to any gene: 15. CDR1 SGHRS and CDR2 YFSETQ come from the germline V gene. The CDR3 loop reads CASSFQRQGAQATNYGYTF. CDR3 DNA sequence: TGCGCCAGCAGCTTCCAGAGACAGGGGGCGCAGGCGACCAACTATGGCTACACCTTC.

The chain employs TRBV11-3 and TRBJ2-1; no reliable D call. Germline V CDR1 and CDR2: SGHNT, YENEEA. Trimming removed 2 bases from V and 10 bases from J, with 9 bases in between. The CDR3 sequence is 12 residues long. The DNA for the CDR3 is TGTGCCAGCAGCTTAATGGGTGGCGAGCAGTTCTTC. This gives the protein CASSLMGGEQFF.

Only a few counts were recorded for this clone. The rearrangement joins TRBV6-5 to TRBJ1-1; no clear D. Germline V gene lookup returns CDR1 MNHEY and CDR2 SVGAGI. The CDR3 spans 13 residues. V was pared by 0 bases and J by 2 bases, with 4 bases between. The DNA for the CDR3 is TGTGCCAGCAGTTACTCAAGCAACACTGAAGCTTTCTTT. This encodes CASSYSSNTEAFF.

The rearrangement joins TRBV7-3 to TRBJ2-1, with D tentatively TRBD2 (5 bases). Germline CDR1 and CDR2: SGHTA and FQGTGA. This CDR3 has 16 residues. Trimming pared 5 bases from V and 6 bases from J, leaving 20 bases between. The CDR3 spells CASSPQSGAPSNEQFF. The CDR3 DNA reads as TGTGCCAGCAGCCCACAGAGCGGAGCCCCCTCCAATGAGCAGTTCTTC. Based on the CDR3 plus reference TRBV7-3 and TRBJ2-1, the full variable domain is GAGVSQTPSNKVTEKGKYVELRCDPISGHTALYWYRQSLGQGPEFLIYFQGTGAADDSGLPNDRFFAVRPEGSVSTLKIQRTERGDSAVYLCASSPQSGAPSNEQFFGPGTRLTVL.

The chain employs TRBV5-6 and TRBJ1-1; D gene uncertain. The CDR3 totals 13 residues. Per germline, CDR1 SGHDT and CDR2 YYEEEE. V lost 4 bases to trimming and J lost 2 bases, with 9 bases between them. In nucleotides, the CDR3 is TGTGCCAGCAGCCTTGGGAAAAACACTGAAGCTTTCTTT. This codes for CASSLGKNTEAFF.

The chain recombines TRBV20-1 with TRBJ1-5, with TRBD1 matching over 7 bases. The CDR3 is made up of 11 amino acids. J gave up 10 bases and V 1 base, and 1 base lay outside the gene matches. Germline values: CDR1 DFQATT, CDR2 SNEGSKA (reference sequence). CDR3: CSARVGGPQHF. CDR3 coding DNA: TGCAGTGCTAGAGTAGGGGGCCCCCAGCATTTT.

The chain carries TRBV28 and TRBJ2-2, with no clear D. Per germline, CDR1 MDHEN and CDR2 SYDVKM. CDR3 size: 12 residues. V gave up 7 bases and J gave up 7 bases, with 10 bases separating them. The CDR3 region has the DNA TGTGCCAGCATTAGTTTCTACGGGGAGCTGTTTTTT. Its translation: CASISFYGELFF.

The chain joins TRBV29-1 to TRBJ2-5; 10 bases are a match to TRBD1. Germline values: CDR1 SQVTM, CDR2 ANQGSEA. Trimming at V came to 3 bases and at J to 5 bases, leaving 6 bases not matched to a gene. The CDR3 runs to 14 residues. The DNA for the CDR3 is TGCAGCGTTGAGGTGACAGGGGGCTTGGAGACCCAGTACTTC. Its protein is CSVEVTGGLETQYF. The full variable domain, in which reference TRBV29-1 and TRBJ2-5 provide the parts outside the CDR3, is SAVISQKPSRDICQRGTSLTIQCQVDSQVTMMFWYRQQPGQSLTLIATANQGSEATYESGFVIDKFPISRPNLTFSTLTVSNMSPEDSSIYLCSVEVTGGLETQYFGPGTRLLVL.

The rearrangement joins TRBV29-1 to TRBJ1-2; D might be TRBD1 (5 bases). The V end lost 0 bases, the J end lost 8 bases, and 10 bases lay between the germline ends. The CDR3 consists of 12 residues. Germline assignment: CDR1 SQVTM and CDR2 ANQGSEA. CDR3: CSVEEGRGGYTF. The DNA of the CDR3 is TGCAGCGTTGAAGAAGGCCGGGGGGGCTACACCTTC.

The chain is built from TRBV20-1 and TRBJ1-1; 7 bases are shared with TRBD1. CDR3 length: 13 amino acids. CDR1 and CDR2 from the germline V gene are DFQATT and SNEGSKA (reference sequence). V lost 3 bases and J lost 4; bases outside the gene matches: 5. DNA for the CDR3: TGCAGTGCTAGTCAGACAGGGTTCACTGAAGCTTTCTTT. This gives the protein CSASQTGFTEAFF.

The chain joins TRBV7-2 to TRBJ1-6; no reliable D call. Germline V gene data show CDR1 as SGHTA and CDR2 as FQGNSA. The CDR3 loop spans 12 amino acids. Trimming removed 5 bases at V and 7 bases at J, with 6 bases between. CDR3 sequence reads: CASSLENSPLHF. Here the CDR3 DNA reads TGTGCCAGCAGCCTAGAGAATTCACCCCTCCACTTT.

The CDR3 nucleotides read TGTGCCAGCAGTTCGACGTGGACCGGGAGAGGGGAGCTGTTTTTT. Amino acid sequence: CASSSTWTGRGELFF. The chain carries TRBV27 and TRBJ2-2; D may be TRBD2 (6 bases). CDR3 length equals 15 residues. Germline CDR1 MNHEY, CDR2 SMNVEV (reference sequence). Trimming pared 4 bases from V and 8 bases from J, leaving 17 bases between.

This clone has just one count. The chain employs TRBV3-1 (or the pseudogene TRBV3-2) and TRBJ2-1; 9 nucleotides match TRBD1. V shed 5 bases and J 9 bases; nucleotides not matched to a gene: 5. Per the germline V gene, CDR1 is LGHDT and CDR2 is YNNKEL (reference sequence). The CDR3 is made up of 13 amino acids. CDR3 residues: CASSLQGAVEQFF. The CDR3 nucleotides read TGTGCCAGCAGCTTACAGGGGGCAGTTGAGCAGTTCTTC.

The CDR3 loop is CASSLNLGTEAFF. The CDR3 bases are TGTGCCAGCAGTTTAAACCTGGGGACTGAAGCTTTCTTT. V gene TRBV27 combines with J gene TRBJ1-1; D is undetermined. CDR1 and CDR2 (germline): MNHEY, SMNVEV (reference sequence). This CDR3 comprises 13 residues. Trimming stripped 2 bases from V and 5 bases from J, with 9 bases between.

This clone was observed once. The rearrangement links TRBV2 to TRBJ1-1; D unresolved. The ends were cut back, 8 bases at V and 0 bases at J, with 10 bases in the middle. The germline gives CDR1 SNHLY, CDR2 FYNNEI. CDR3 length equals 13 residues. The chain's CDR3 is CASEYGVNTEAFF. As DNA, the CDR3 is TGTGCCAGCGAGTACGGCGTGAACACTGAAGCTTTCTTT.

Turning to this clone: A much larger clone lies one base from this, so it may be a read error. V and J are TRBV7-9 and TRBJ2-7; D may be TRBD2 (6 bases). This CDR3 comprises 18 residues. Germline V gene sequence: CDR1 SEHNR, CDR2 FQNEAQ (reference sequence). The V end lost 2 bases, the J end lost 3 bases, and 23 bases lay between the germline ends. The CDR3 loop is CASSLWSGVHTKIYEQYF. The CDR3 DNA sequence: TGTGCCAGCAGCTTATGGTCGGGAGTGCACACTAAAATCTACGAGCAGTACTTC.